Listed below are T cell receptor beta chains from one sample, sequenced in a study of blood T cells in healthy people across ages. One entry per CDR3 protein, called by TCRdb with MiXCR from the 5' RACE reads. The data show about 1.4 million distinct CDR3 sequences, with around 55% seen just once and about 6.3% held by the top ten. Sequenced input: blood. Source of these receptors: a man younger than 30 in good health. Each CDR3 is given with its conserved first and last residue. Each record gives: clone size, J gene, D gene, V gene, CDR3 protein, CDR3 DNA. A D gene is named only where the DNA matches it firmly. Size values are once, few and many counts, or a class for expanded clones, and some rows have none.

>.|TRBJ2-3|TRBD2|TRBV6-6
CASRKTGLAGDTQYF
TGTGCCAGCAGAAAAACCGGACTAGCGGGAGATACGCAGTATTTT
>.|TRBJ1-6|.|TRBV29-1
CSAMVGGYPNSPLHF
TGCAGCGCCATGGTAGGGGGATACCCGAATTCACCCCTCCACTTT
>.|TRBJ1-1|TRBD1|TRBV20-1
CSAAPRDRPMNTEAFF
TGCAGTGCAGCCCCGCGGGACAGACCAATGAACACTGAAGCTTTCTTT
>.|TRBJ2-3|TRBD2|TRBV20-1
CSARDGLAESTDTQYF
TGCAGTGCTAGAGACGGACTAGCGGAGAGCACAGATACGCAGTATTTT
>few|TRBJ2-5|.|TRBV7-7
CASSLGPGREETQYF
TGTGCCAGCAGCTTAGGTCCTGGCAGGGAAGAGACCCAGTACTTC
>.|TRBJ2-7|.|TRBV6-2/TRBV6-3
CASSYSYVSYEQYF
TGTGCCAGCAGTTATTCGTACGTCTCCTACGAGCAGTACTTC
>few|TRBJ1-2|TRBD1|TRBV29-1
CSVPGQGWGYTF
TGCAGCGTGCCGGGACAGGGCTGGGGCTACACCTTC
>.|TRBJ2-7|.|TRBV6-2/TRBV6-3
CASSDPGTYEQYF
TGTGCCAGCAGTGACCCCGGGACCTACGAGCAGTACTTC
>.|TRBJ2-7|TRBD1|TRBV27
CASSFEGATYEQYF
TGTGCCAGCAGTTTCGAGGGGGCCACCTACGAGCAGTACTTC
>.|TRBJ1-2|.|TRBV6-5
CASSYGSQAGYTF
TGTGCCAGCAGTTACGGCAGCCAAGCTGGCTACACCTTC
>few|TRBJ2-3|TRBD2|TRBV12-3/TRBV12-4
CASIQSGAQDTQYF
TGTGCCAGCATCCAGAGCGGGGCCCAAGATACGCAGTATTTT
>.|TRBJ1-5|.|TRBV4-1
CASSHGYNQPQHF
TGCGCCAGCAGCCATGGATATAATCAGCCCCAGCATTTT
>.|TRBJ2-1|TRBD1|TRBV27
CASSFLDTQGASYEQFF
TGTGCCAGCAGTTTTTTGGACACCCAGGGGGCCAGTTACGAGCAGTTCTTC
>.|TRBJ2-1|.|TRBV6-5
CASPEVREQFF
TGTGCCAGCCCGGAGGTACGTGAGCAGTTCTTC
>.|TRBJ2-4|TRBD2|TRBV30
CAWSVSSGRPYF
TGTGCCTGGAGTGTTTCCAGCGGGAGACCGTACTTC
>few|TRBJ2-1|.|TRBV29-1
CSVDNGEGEQFF
TGCAGCGTTGATAATGGTGAGGGTGAGCAGTTCTTC
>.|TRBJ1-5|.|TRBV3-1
CASSQGPSGAGQPQHF
TGTGCCAGCAGCCAAGGCCCCTCAGGGGCGGGTCAGCCCCAGCATTTT
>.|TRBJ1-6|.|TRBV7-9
CASSSQGIRNSPLHF
TGTGCCAGCAGCTCTCAGGGAATTCGTAATTCACCCCTCCACTTT
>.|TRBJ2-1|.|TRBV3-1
CASSRLTGNEQFF
TGTGCCAGCAGCCGGCTAACTGGAAATGAGCAGTTCTTC
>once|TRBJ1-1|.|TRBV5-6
CASSLAWFGARDTEAFF
TGTGCCAGCAGCTTGGCCTGGTTCGGCGCCAGGGACACTGAAGCTTTCTTT
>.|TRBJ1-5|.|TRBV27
CASSTRGQPQHF
TGTGCCAGCAGCACCCGCGGTCAGCCCCAGCATTTT
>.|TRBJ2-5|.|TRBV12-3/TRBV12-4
CASSSRDIGEETQYF
TGTGCCAGCAGTTCCCGGGACATAGGGGAGGAGACCCAGTACTTC
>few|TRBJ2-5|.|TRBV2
CASSEDRTRLKTQYF
TGTGCCAGCAGTGAGGACAGGACTAGGTTGAAGACCCAGTACTTC
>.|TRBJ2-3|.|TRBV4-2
CASSGGLVSDTQYF
TGTGCCAGCAGTGGGGGCCTAGTATCAGATACGCAGTATTTT
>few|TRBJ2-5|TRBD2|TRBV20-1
CSARSLAGVETQYF
TGCAGTGCTAGGTCACTAGCGGGAGTGGAGACCCAGTACTTC
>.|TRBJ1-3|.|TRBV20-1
CSAYGSGQGNTIYF
TGCAGTGCTTACGGGTCGGGCCAAGGAAACACCATATATTTT
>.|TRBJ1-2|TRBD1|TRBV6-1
CASSERDSLEPIYGYTF
TGTGCCAGCAGTGAACGGGACAGCCTTGAGCCAATCTATGGCTACACCTTC
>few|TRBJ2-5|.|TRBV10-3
CATEEDHKPLKTSGQETQYF
TGTGCCACCGAAGAGGACCACAAACCCCTAAAGACGAGCGGGCAAGAGACCCAGTACTTC
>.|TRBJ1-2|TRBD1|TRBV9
CASKSGDRPNYGYTF
TGTGCCAGCAAAAGCGGGGACAGGCCGAACTATGGCTACACCTTC
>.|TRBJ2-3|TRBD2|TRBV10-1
CASSESYGRYSTDTQYF
TGCGCCAGCAGTGAGTCTTACGGGAGGTACAGCACAGATACGCAGTATTTT
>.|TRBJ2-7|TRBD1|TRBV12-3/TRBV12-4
CASSLSDRGSYEQYF
TGTGCCAGCAGTTTATCTGACAGGGGATCCTACGAGCAGTACTTC
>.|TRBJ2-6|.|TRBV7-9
CASSSDGGANVLTF
TGTGCCAGCAGCTCCGATGGTGGGGCCAACGTCCTGACTTTC
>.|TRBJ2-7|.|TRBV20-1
CSAPKTDSYEQYF
TGCAGTGCTCCAAAGACAGACTCCTACGAGCAGTACTTC
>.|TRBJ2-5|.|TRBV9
CASSYDSRGKETQYF
TGTGCCAGCAGCTATGACAGTCGTGGCAAGGAGACCCAGTACTTC
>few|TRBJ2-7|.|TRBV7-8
CASSQGGGLRFYEQYF
TGTGCCAGCAGCCAGGGGGGCGGTTTGAGGTTCTACGAGCAGTACTTC
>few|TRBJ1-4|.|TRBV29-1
CSVEVDQGLGEKLFF
TGCAGCGTTGAAGTTGATCAGGGGCTGGGTGAAAAACTGTTTTTT
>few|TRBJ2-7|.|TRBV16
CASSQGGYLDYEQYF
TGTGCCAGCAGCCAAGGGGGGTACCTTGACTACGAGCAGTACTTC